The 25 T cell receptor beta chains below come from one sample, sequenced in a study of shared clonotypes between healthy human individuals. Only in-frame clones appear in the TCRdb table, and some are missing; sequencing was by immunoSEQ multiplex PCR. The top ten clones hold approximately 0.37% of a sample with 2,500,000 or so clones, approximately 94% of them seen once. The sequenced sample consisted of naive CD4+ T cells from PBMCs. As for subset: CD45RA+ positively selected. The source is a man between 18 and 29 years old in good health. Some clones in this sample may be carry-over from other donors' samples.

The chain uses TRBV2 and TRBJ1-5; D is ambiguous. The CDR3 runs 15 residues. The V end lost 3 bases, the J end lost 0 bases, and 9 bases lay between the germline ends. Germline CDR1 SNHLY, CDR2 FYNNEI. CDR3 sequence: CASSEDGYSNQPQHF. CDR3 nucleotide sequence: TGTGCCAGCAGTGAGGACGGTTATAGCAATCAGCCCCAGCATTTT.

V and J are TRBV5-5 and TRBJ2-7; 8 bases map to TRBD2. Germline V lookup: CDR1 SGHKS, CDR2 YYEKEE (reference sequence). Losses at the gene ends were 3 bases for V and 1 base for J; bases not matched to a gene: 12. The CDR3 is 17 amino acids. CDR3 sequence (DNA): TGTGCCAGCAGCTGGGCAGTTGGAGCGGGAGAGTCCTACGAGCAGTACTTC. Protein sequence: CASSWAVGAGESYEQYF.

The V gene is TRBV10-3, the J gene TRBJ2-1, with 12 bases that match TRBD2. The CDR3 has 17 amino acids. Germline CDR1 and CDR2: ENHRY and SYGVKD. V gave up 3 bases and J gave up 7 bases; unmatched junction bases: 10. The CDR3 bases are TGTGCCATCAGTGATTCCCTAGCGGGAGGGGAGAAGAATGAGCAGTTCTTC. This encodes CAISDSLAGGEKNEQFF.

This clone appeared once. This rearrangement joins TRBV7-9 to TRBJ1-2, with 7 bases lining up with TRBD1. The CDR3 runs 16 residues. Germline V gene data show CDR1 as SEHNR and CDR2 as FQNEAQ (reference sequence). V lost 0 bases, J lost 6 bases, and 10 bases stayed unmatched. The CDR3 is CASSLALLHGTDGYTF. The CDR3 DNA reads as TGTGCCAGCAGCTTAGCACTATTACACGGGACAGATGGCTACACCTTC.

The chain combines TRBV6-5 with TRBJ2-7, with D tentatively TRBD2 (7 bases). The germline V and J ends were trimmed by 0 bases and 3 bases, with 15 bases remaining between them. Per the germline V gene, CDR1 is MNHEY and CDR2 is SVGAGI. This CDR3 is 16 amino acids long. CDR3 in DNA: TGTGCCAGCAGTTACTCGAGGCGGGGGACAAGCTACGAGCAGTACTTC. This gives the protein CASSYSRRGTSYEQYF.

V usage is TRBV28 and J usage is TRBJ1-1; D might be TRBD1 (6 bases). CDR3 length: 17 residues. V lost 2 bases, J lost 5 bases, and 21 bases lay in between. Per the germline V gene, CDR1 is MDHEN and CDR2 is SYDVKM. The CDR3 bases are TGTGCCAGCAGTTTAGTCGGAAAACGCAACCAGGGGACTGAAGCTTTCTTT. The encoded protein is CASSLVGKRNQGTEAFF.

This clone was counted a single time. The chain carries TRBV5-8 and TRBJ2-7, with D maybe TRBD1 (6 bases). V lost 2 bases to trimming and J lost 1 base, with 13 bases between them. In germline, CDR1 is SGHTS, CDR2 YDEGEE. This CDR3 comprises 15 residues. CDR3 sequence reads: CASSFIGRGSYEQYF. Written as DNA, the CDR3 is TGTGCCAGCAGCTTTATCGGAAGGGGGTCCTACGAGCAGTACTTC.

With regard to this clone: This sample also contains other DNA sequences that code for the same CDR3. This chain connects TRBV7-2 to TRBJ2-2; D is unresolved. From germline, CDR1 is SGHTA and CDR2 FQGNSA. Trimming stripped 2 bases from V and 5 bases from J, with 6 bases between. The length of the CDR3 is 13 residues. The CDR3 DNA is TGTGCCAGCAGCTTAATGGGTACCGGGGAGCTGTTTTTT. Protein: CASSLMGTGELFF.

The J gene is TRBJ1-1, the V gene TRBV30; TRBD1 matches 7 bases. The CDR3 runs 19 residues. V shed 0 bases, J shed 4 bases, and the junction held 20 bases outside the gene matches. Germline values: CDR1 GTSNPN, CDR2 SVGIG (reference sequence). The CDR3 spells CAWSVRIGGGGAGSTEAFF. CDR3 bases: TGTGCCTGGAGTGTACGTATCGGAGGAGGGGGCGCAGGGAGCACTGAAGCTTTCTTT.

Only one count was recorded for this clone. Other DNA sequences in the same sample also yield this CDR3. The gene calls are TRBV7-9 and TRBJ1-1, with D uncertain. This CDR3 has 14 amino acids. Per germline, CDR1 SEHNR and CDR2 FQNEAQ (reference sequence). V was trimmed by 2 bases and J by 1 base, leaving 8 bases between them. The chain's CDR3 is CASSLMGENTEAFF. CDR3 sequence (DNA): TGTGCCAGCAGCTTAATGGGAGAGAACACTGAAGCTTTCTTT.

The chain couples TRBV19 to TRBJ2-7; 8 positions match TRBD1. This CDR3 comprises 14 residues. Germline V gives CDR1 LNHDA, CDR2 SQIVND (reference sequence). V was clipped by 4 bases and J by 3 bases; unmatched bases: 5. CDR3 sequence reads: CASSTGTGLYEQYF. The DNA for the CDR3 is TGTGCCAGTAGTACCGGGACAGGCCTCTACGAGCAGTACTTC.

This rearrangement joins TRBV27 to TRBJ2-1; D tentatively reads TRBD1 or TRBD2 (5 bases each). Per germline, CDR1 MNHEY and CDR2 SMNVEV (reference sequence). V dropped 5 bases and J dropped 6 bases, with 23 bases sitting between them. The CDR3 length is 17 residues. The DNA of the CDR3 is TGTGCCAGCAGTCCCCCCTCCGGGACCCGGGGTCTCAATGAGCAGTTCTTC. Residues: CASSPPSGTRGLNEQFF.

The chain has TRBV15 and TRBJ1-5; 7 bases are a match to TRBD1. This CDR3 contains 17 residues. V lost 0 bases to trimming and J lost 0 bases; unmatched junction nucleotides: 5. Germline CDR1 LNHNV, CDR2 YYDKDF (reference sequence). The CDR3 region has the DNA TGTGCCACCAGCAGAGATATAACAGGGGTTAGCAATCAGCCCCAGCATTTT. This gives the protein CATSRDITGVSNQPQHF.

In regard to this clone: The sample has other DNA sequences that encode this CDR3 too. CDR3 nucleotide sequence: TGTGCCAGCAGCCCGGGACCCACAGATACGCAGTATTTT. This gives the protein CASSPGPTDTQYF. This chain uses TRBV7-3 with TRBJ2-3; D may match TRBD1 or TRBD2 (5 bases each). CDR1 is SGHTA and CDR2 is FQGTGA in the germline V gene. The CDR3 has 13 residues. Between the trimmed V and J ends, which lost 5 bases and 2 bases, there was a span of 8 bases.

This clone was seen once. CDR3 sequence (DNA): TGCGCCAGCAGCCTTGGACTAAGGGAGACCCAGTACTTC. Translation: CASSLGLRETQYF. This chain connects TRBV4-1 to TRBJ2-5; perhaps TRBD2 as D (6 bases). The V gene's germline CDR1 is MGHRA and CDR2 YSYEKL. The CDR3 totals 13 residues. Trimming took 4 bases from V and 5 from J, leaving 11 bases between them.

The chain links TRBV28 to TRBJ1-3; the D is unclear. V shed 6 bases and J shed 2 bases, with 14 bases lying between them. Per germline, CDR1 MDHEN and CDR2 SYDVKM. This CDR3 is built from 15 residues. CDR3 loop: CASSLGGRPGNTIYF. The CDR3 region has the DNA TGTGCCAGCAGCCTGGGCGGCCGACCTGGAAACACCATATATTTT.

CDR3 loop: CSAKRGSEQYF. DNA of the CDR3: TGCAGTGCTAAGAGGGGGTCCGAGCAGTACTTC. The chain has TRBV20-1 and TRBJ2-7; the D gene is possibly TRBD1 (6 bases). CDR3 length: 11 amino acids. Germline CDR1 DFQATT, CDR2 SNEGSKA (reference sequence). Trimming removed 4 bases at V and 6 bases at J, with 10 bases between.

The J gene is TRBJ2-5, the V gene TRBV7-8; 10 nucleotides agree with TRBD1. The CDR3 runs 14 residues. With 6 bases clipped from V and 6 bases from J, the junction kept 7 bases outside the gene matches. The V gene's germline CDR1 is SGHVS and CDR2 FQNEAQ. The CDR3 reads CASSQRQGAKTQYF. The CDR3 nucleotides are TGTGCCAGCAGTCAACGACAGGGGGCGAAGACCCAGTACTTC.

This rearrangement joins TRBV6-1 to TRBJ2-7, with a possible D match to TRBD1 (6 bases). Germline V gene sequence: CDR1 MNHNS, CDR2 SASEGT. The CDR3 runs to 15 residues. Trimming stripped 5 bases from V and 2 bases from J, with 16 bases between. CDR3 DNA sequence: TGTGCCAGCAGTATTACAGGGTCCATCCCCTACGAGCAGTACTTC. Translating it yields CASSITGSIPYEQYF.

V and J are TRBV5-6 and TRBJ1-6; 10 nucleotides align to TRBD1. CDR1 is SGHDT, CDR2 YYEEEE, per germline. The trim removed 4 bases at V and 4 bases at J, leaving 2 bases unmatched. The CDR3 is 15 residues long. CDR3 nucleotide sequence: TGTGCCAGCAGCCCGGGACAGGGGTATAATTCACCCCTCCACTTT. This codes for CASSPGQGYNSPLHF.

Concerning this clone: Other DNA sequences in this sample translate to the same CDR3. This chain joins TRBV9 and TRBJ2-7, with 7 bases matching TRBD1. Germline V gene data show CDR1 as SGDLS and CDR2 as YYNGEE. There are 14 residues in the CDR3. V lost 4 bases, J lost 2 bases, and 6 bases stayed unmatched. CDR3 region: CASSPRDSPYEQYF. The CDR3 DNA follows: TGTGCCAGCAGCCCCCGGGACAGCCCCTACGAGCAGTACTTC.

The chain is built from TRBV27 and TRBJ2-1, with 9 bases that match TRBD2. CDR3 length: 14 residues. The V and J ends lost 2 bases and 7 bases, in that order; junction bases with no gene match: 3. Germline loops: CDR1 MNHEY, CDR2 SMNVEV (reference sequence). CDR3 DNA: TGTGCCAGCAGTTTAGGGACTAGCAAGAATGAGCAGTTCTTC. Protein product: CASSLGTSKNEQFF.

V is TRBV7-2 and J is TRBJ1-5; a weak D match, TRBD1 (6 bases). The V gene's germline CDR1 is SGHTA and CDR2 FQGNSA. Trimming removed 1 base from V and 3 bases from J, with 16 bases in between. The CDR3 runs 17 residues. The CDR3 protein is CASSLGSETGTNQPQHF. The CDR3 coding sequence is TGTGCCAGCAGCTTAGGTTCGGAGACAGGAACCAATCAGCCCCAGCATTTT.

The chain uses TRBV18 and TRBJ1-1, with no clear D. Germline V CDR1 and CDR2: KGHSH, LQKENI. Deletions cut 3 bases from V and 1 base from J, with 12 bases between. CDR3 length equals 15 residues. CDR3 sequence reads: CASSPGLIPNTEAFF. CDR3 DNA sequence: TGTGCCAGCTCACCGGGCCTAATCCCGAACACTGAAGCTTTCTTT. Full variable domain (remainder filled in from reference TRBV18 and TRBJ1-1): NAGVMQNPRHLVRRRGQEARLRCSPMKGHSHVYWYRQLPEEGLKFMVYLQKENIIDESGMPKERFSAEFPKEGPSILRIQQVVRGDSAAYFCASSPGLIPNTEAFFGQGTRLTVV.

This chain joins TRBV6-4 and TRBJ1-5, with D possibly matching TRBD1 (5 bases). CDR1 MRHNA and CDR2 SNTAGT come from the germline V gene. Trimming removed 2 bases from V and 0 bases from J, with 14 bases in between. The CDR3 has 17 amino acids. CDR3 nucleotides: TGTGCCAGCAGTGACGGGTCGGTGGGGGATAGCAATCAGCCCCAGCATTTT. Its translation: CASSDGSVGDSNQPQHF.